These 12 T cell receptor beta chains were sequenced from one sample in a study of OX40 agonist ivuxolimab in advanced cancers. The method was the immunoSEQ multiplex PCR assay. TCRdb took this table from immuneACCESS and kept in-frame rearrangements with V and J called. Such tables lack part of the clones; where checked against another copy, unresolved V genes explain under half of the gap, and the rest is unexplained. Recorded for this sample are some 17,000 clones; around four fifths of them occurred a single time. About a quarter of the sample belongs to the ten largest clones. Sample: CD4+ or CD8+ T cells sorted from blood, taken in a trial of the OX40 agonist ivuxolimab. The receptors were gathered from an adult with an advanced solid tumor such as melanoma, head and neck, liver or kidney cancer.

The V call is TRBV6-5, the J call TRBJ1-4; D remains ambiguous. Trimming pared 2 bases from V and 7 bases from J, leaving 2 bases between. The CDR3 contains 11 residues. In germline, CDR1 is MNHEY, CDR2 SVGAGI. CDR3 nucleotides: TGTGCCAGCAGTTACGGTGAAAAACTGTTTTTT. This gives the protein CASSYGEKLFF.

The J gene is TRBJ1-2, the V gene TRBV5-1; D gene ambiguous. The CDR3 has 11 amino acids. Trimming shortened V by 4 bases and J by 3 bases, and 4 bases separated the two germline ends. Germline V gene sequence: CDR1 SGHRS, CDR2 YFSETQ. The CDR3 DNA sequence: TGCGCCAGCAGCGCCGACTATGGCTACACCTTC. Translation: CASSADYGYTF.

By share of the sample, this clone is medium-sized. The chain joins TRBV27 to TRBJ2-1; D is ambiguous. The CDR3 sequence is 13 residues long. Trimming cost V 0 bases and J 4 bases, with 4 bases left between them. Germline V gene sequence: CDR1 MNHEY, CDR2 SMNVEV (reference sequence). As DNA, the CDR3 is TGTGCCAGCAGTTTATCCAAATACAATGAGCAGTTCTTC. This sequence encodes CASSLSKYNEQFF.

This rearrangement joins TRBV7-9 to TRBJ1-2; no firm D call. This CDR3 contains 18 residues. Trimming cost V 3 bases and J 4 bases, with 24 bases left between them. CDR1 is SEHNR and CDR2 is FQNEAQ in the germline V gene (reference sequence). The CDR3 sequence is CASSFDVRTHDVGYGYTF. The DNA for the CDR3 is TGTGCCAGCAGCTTTGACGTCCGGACCCACGACGTTGGCTATGGCTACACCTTC.

V and J are TRBV9 and TRBJ2-5, with a tentative D call TRBD1 (7 bases). Germline V lookup: CDR1 SGDLS, CDR2 YYNGEE. The CDR3 loop spans 13 amino acids. The V and J ends lost 3 bases and 5 bases respectively, with 11 bases between them. CDR3 in DNA: TGTGCCAGCAGCGAGGCGGGACAGGAGACCCAGTACTTC. Translation gives CASSEAGQETQYF.

J is TRBJ2-5 and V is TRBV7-9; 9 bases fit TRBD2. CDR1 and CDR2 from the germline V gene are SEHNR and FQNEAQ (reference sequence). V lost 1 base, J lost 3 bases, and 9 bases stayed unmatched. The CDR3 length is 17 residues. The CDR3 reads CASSLGLAGPHEETQYF. CDR3 sequence (DNA): TGTGCCAGCAGCTTAGGGCTAGCGGGACCGCACGAAGAGACCCAGTACTTC.

This clone was counted only a few times. J is TRBJ2-7 and V is TRBV6-5; D may be TRBD2 (7 bases). There are 13 residues in the CDR3. V was clipped by 2 bases and J by 7 bases, with 12 bases between them. Germline assignment: CDR1 MNHEY and CDR2 SVGAGI. The CDR3 region has the DNA TGTGCCAGCAGTTACAAGGGAGGGGGGGAGCAGTACTTC. Translating gives CASSYKGGGEQYF.

The CDR3 loop reads CASSEAFQGILGNQPQHF. The CDR3, as DNA: TGTGCCAGCAGTGAGGCATTTCAGGGGATTCTTGGGAATCAGCCCCAGCATTTT. The chain couples TRBV6-1 to TRBJ1-5, with a weak D call TRBD1 (6 bases). This CDR3 has 18 residues. Germline values: CDR1 MNHNS, CDR2 SASEGT. V was trimmed by 3 bases and J by 4 bases, leaving 22 bases between them.

The gene calls are TRBV5-4 and TRBJ1-1; D possibly corresponds to TRBD1 (5 bases). The CDR3 is made up of 13 amino acids. Trimming shortened V by 8 bases and J by 4 bases, and 15 bases separated the two germline ends. Germline CDR1 SGHNT, CDR2 YYREEE (reference sequence). CDR3 coding DNA: TGTGCCAGTTTTAAGGGGCCCTTCACTGAAGCTTTCTTT. This translates into CASFKGPFTEAFF.

The rearrangement links TRBV14 to TRBJ2-7; D is possibly TRBD1 (7 bases). Germline V gene sequence: CDR1 SGHDN, CDR2 FVKESK. Trimming removed 5 bases from V and 2 bases from J, with 19 bases in between. The CDR3 is 16 residues long. CDR3: CASSSRGTAFPYEQYF. The DNA for the CDR3 is TGTGCCAGCAGCTCCCGGGGGACAGCGTTTCCCTACGAGCAGTACTTC.

The chain carries TRBV4-1 and TRBJ2-1, with D unclear. The CDR3 sequence is 15 residues long. Germline lookup yields CDR1 MGHRA and CDR2 YSYEKL. Trimming removed 0 bases at V and 0 bases at J, with 6 bases between. This CDR3 reads CASSQDLASYNEQFF. CDR3 DNA sequence: TGCGCCAGCAGCCAAGATTTGGCCTCCTACAATGAGCAGTTCTTC.

V gene TRBV5-4 combines with J gene TRBJ2-2, with 10 bases lining up with TRBD2. This CDR3 has 15 amino acids. Germline V CDR1 and CDR2: SGHNT, YYREEE (reference sequence). Trimming at V came to 3 bases and at J to 5 bases, leaving 4 bases not matched to a gene. The CDR3 DNA sequence: TGTGCCAGCAGCTCGGGACTAGCGCGAACCGGGGAGCTGTTTTTT. Its translation is CASSSGLARTGELFF.